The present entry profiles one T cell receptor beta chain with its context. The source of the sample is a study of shared T cell receptors in the human thymus. The germline gives CDR1 LNHNV, CDR2 YYDKDF (reference sequence). V was pared by 4 bases and J by 2 bases, with 4 bases of the junction left unmatched. The CDR3 extends over 15 amino acids. Method: immunoSEQ multiplex PCR; TCRdb's copy keeps in-frame clones and lacks some. The sample has 700,000 or so clones, 80% to 90% seen once. These data were also reused for a study on human thymus T cells. That paper adds: The sample donors, healthy Finnish infants, were having corrective surgery for congenital heart defects. Gene usage (both V and J) appeared biased in thymic and blood repertoires.

Sequenced sample: thymocytes. The sequence was collected from a girl in the first two years of life with a congenital heart defect. The genes are TRBV15 and TRBJ1-3, with 8 bases aligning to TRBD1. CDR3 in DNA: TGTGCCACCAGCAAGGGACAGGAGACTGGAAACACCATATATTTT. Residues: CATSKGQETGNTIYF.